One and the same sample provided the 12 T cell receptor beta chains below, sequenced in a study of blood T cell repertoires in COVID-19. Clones were sequenced by immunoSEQ multiplex PCR, and TCRdb holds only the in-frame ones, with some missing. The data hold 120,000 or so clones, with about four fifths observed a single time. Sequencing input: peripheral blood. The receptor set was obtained from a man between 60 and 75 years old with acute or convalescent COVID-19.

This rearrangement joins TRBV20-1 to TRBJ1-1; 10 nucleotides align to TRBD1. The length of the CDR3 is 17 residues. Germline CDR1 reads DFQATT; CDR2 reads SNEGSKA (reference sequence). With V trimmed by 3 bases and J by 0 bases, 10 bases remained unmatched. CDR3 in amino acids: CSASPFDRGQVNTEAFF. The CDR3 bases are TGCAGTGCTAGTCCCTTCGACAGGGGGCAAGTGAACACTGAAGCTTTCTTT.

The genes are TRBV5-4 and TRBJ1-6; 10 bases map to TRBD1. This CDR3 is 16 amino acids long. Germline V gene sequence: CDR1 SGHNT, CDR2 YYREEE (reference sequence). The trim removed 4 bases at V and 4 bases at J, leaving 5 bases unmatched. CDR3 residues: CASSATGGGYNSPLHF. The CDR3 DNA sequence: TGTGCCAGCAGCGCGACAGGGGGCGGGTATAATTCACCCCTCCACTTT. The full variable domain, its missing parts supplied by reference TRBV5-4 and TRBJ1-6, is ETGVTQSPTHLIKTRGQQVTLRCSSQSGHNTVSWYQQALGQGPQFIFQYYREEENGRGNFPPRFSGLQFPNYSSELNVNALELDDSALYLCASSATGGGYNSPLHFGNGTRLTVT.

The CDR3 region has the DNA TGCGCCAGCAGTGAGTCGAAGGGGGCGCCCGGGGAGCTGTTTTTT. This sequence encodes CASSESKGAPGELFF. J is TRBJ2-2 and V is TRBV10-1; 7 nucleotides agree with TRBD1. The CDR3 loop spans 15 amino acids. The germline V gene has CDR1 WNHNN and CDR2 SYGVQD (reference sequence). After removal of 0 bases from V and 6 bases from J, the junction contained 4 bases not matched to a gene.

J is TRBJ2-7 and V is TRBV18; D is ambiguous. CDR3 length: 13 amino acids. Germline CDR1 is KGHSH and CDR2 is LQKENI. V was clipped by 4 bases and J by 3 bases, with 10 bases between them. DNA for the CDR3: TGTGCCAGCTCACTCGAGCGAGACTACGAGCAGTACTTC. It yields the protein CASSLERDYEQYF.

The chain links TRBV11-2 to TRBJ2-1; TRBD2 might be the D (6 bases). This CDR3 contains 16 residues. Looked up from germline, CDR1 is SGHAT and CDR2 is FQNNGV. V was pared by 2 bases and J by 7 bases, with 18 bases between. For the CDR3, the DNA is TGTGCCAGCAGCTTAAGCGGGCCGGGATGGGATAATGAGCAGTTCTTC. As protein: CASSLSGPGWDNEQFF.

This sequence joins TRBV12-3 or TRBV12-4 and TRBJ1-2; possible D gene TRBD1, 5 bases. V gave up 5 bases and J gave up 8 bases, with 12 bases separating them. This CDR3 comprises 12 residues. The CDR3 reads CASSRGLRGYTF. The CDR3 nucleotides are TGTGCCAGCAGTCGGGGACTACGGGGCTACACCTTC.

This chain joins TRBV7-3 and TRBJ2-2; TRBD2 aligns across 12 bases. This CDR3 is built from 16 residues. Trimming took 5 bases from V and 5 from J; bases not matched to a gene: 6. Germline V lookup: CDR1 SGHTA, CDR2 FQGTGA. The CDR3, as DNA: TGTGCCAGCAGCCCAAGGGGGACTAGCGGGACCGGGGAGCTGTTTTTT. This encodes CASSPRGTSGTGELFF.

This rearrangement joins TRBV10-2 to TRBJ2-1; 13 nucleotides line up with TRBD2. The germline gives CDR1 WSHSY, CDR2 SAAADI. V lost 6 bases to trimming and J lost 0 bases; unmatched junction nucleotides: 11. The CDR3 has 19 residues. The CDR3 region has the DNA TGCGCCAGCAGGGGAACTAGCGGGAGGGCCAGGAGCTCCTACAATGAGCAGTTCTTC. Protein: CASRGTSGRARSSYNEQFF.

This rearrangement joins TRBV11-2 to TRBJ1-3, with D possibly TRBD1 on 5 matching bases. The CDR3 has 12 residues. The germline CDR1 and CDR2 sequences are SGHAT and FQNNGV. Trimming cost V 8 bases and J 4 bases, with 9 bases left between them. This CDR3 is CASRGYGNTIYF. CDR3 DNA: TGTGCCAGCCGGGGGTACGGAAACACCATATATTTT. Complete variable domain (other parts from reference TRBV11-2 and TRBJ1-3): EAGVAQSPRYKIIEKRQSVAFWCNPISGHATLYWYQQILGQGPKLLIQFQNNGVVDDSQLPKDRFSAERLKGVDSTLKIQPAKLEDSAVYLCASRGYGNTIYFGEGSWLTVV.

Concerning this clone itself: Sequence at one end of the junction differs from germline and may be a read error. The chain uses TRBV24-1 and TRBJ1-5; 10 nucleotides agree with TRBD1. There are 14 residues in the CDR3. Germline loops: CDR1 KGHDR, CDR2 SFDVKD. The CDR3 DNA is TGTGCCACCAGTGAGACAGGGGGCAAACAGCCCCAGCATTTT. The encoded protein is CATSETGGKQPQHF.

The chain links TRBV5-1 to TRBJ1-2; D remains ambiguous. The CDR3 covers 14 residues. Between the trimmed V and J ends, which lost 0 bases and 3 bases, there was a span of 9 bases. Germline values: CDR1 SGHRS, CDR2 YFSETQ. The CDR3 bases are TGCGCCAGCAGCTTGGCCTTCGCGGACTATGGCTACACCTTC. It codes for CASSLAFADYGYTF.

This rearrangement joins TRBV5-1 to TRBJ1-4; D may be TRBD1 (5 bases). The V and J ends lost 0 bases and 4 bases respectively, with 10 bases between them. Germline CDR1 SGHRS, CDR2 YFSETQ. The CDR3 contains 15 residues. The CDR3 here is CASSLEGHFNEKLFF. The CDR3 DNA is TGCGCCAGCAGCTTGGAGGGGCACTTTAATGAAAAACTGTTTTTT.